Below are 32 T cell receptor beta chains sequenced from a single sample in a study of blood T cell repertoires in COVID-19. Produced via immunoSEQ multiplex PCR; TCRdb's table is partial and in-frame only. The sample has almost 400,000 clones; around 87% are singletons. Material: peripheral blood. The receptors were sampled from a woman between 55 and 75 years old with COVID-19, enrolled during active disease.

The rearrangement joins TRBV2 to TRBJ1-1; 8 bases are a match to TRBD1. Germline CDR1 and CDR2: SNHLY and FYNNEI. This CDR3 contains 15 residues. The V gene end was trimmed by 7 bases and the J gene end by 0 bases; junction bases not matched to a gene: 7. CDR3 DNA: TGTGCCAGCACCCGGACAGGGATGATGAACACTGAAGCTTTCTTT. The encoded protein is CASTRTGMMNTEAFF.

The V and J genes are TRBV28 and TRBJ1-2; 7 bases match TRBD1. The J segment lost 7 bases and the V segment lost 7 bases, leaving 9 bases of the junction unmatched. The CDR3 length is 13 residues. Germline CDR1 and CDR2: MDHEN and SYDVKM. The CDR3 is CASTLQGTVGYTF. The CDR3 DNA reads TGTGCCAGCACCCTACAGGGGACGGTTGGCTACACCTTC.

The chain uses TRBV6-5 and TRBJ2-1; 12 nucleotides agree with TRBD2. The CDR3 is 15 amino acids. The trim removed 7 bases at V and 2 bases at J, leaving 3 bases unmatched. Germline V gives CDR1 MNHEY, CDR2 SVGAGI. The CDR3 DNA follows: TGTGCCAGCACAACTAGCGGGGGGACCTACAATGAGCAGTTCTTC. Translated, it gives CASTTSGGTYNEQFF.

V and J are TRBV2 and TRBJ1-5; weak D call: TRBD1 (6 bases). The CDR3 has 15 residues. CDR1 and CDR2 (germline): SNHLY, FYNNEI. V shed 1 base and J shed 5 bases, with 12 bases lying between them. CDR3: CASSEGGQPHQPQHF. Here the CDR3 DNA reads TGTGCCAGCAGTGAAGGGGGGCAGCCTCATCAGCCCCAGCATTTT.

This clone has just a few counts. The chain joins TRBV30 to TRBJ1-4; 7 positions match TRBD1. The J segment lost 7 bases and the V segment lost 2 bases, leaving 7 bases of the junction unmatched. Germline-derived CDR1 and CDR2 are GTSNPN and SVGIG (reference sequence). This CDR3 region has 14 residues. The DNA for the CDR3 is TGTGCCTGGAGTAGAGGGGGCGCGGGTGAAAAACTGTTTTTT. As protein: CAWSRGGAGEKLFF.

This clone has a handful of counts. This chain connects TRBV6-5 to TRBJ1-5, with 7 bases that match TRBD1. The CDR3 contains 14 residues. Germline lookup yields CDR1 MNHEY and CDR2 SVGAGI. J was trimmed by 4 bases and V by 6 bases; bases with no gene match: 6. In DNA form, the CDR3 reads TGTGCCAGCAGCGTCGGGACAGAAAATCAGCCCCAGCATTTT. This gives the protein CASSVGTENQPQHF.

This chain connects TRBV15 to TRBJ2-1, with 9 bases identical to TRBD1. With V trimmed by 1 base and J by 10 bases, 11 bases remained unmatched. The CDR3 totals 16 residues. Germline V gene sequence: CDR1 LNHNV, CDR2 YYDKDF (reference sequence). This CDR3 reads CATSRVGGQGTREQFF. As DNA, the CDR3 is TGTGCCACCAGCAGAGTTGGGGGACAGGGTACAAGAGAGCAGTTCTTC.

The V call is TRBV10-3, the J call TRBJ1-2; 8 bases are a match to TRBD1. V dropped 1 base and J dropped 5; count of bases not matched to a gene: 6. Germline values: CDR1 ENHRY, CDR2 SYGVKD. The length of the CDR3 is 15 residues. The CDR3 loop is CAISELGQARYGYTF. CDR3 sequence (DNA): TGTGCCATCAGTGAGTTGGGACAGGCCCGGTATGGCTACACCTTC.

This clone was picked up one time. The chain couples TRBV12-5 to TRBJ2-7, with TRBD2 matching 9 bases. CDR1 is LGHNT and CDR2 is FRNRAP in the germline V gene. V dropped 1 base and J dropped 3; count of bases not matched to a gene: 10. The CDR3 has 17 amino acids. The CDR3 spells CASGLGYGSGGDYEQYF. The CDR3 nucleotides read TGTGCTAGTGGTTTGGGGTATGGTAGCGGGGGAGACTACGAGCAGTACTTC.

The CDR3 coding sequence is TGTGCCAGCAGCCAAGGGGCAACAGGGGGAGGCTACACCTTC. Translated: CASSQGATGGGYTF. V usage is TRBV3-1 (or the pseudogene TRBV3-2) and J usage is TRBJ1-2; the match to TRBD1 covers 8 bases. This CDR3 has 14 amino acids. V shed 1 base and J 8 bases; nucleotides not matched to a gene: 6. Germline V gives CDR1 LGHDT, CDR2 YNNKEL (reference sequence).

V is TRBV7-7 and J is TRBJ1-1; 7 bases agree with TRBD1. The ends lost 3 bases at V and 1 base at J; junction bases unmatched: 5. The germline gives CDR1 SSHAT, CDR2 FNYEAQ (reference sequence). This CDR3 comprises 15 residues. The CDR3 bases are TGTGCCAGCAGCTTGGCGGACAGGACGAACACTGAAGCTTTCTTT. It yields the protein CASSLADRTNTEAFF.

This sequence joins TRBV11-2 and TRBJ1-1; D unresolved. CDR1 and CDR2 from the germline V gene are SGHAT and FQNNGV. V was trimmed by 3 bases and J by 1 base, leaving 9 bases between them. The CDR3 totals 14 residues. The CDR3 is CASSFGLRNTEAFF. The CDR3 region has the DNA TGTGCCAGCAGCTTTGGACTCAGGAACACTGAAGCTTTCTTT. The full variable domain, completed using reference TRBV11-2 and TRBJ1-1, is EAGVAQSPRYKIIEKRQSVAFWCNPISGHATLYWYQQILGQGPKLLIQFQNNGVVDDSQLPKDRFSAERLKGVDSTLKIQPAKLEDSAVYLCASSFGLRNTEAFFGQGTRLTVV.

The V call is TRBV14, the J call TRBJ2-3, with 9 bases identical to TRBD1. The trim removed 3 bases at V and 4 bases at J, leaving 8 bases unmatched. The CDR3 consists of 16 residues. Germline V gene data show CDR1 as SGHDN and CDR2 as FVKESK. The CDR3 is CASSHRLDRGADTQYF. The CDR3, as DNA: TGTGCCAGCAGCCATCGATTAGACAGGGGGGCAGATACGCAGTATTTT.

Of note for this clone: Other DNA sequences in this sample translate to the same CDR3. The chain carries TRBV19 and TRBJ1-4; D perhaps matches TRBD1 (5 bases). The CDR3 is 14 residues long. Germline-derived CDR1 and CDR2 are LNHDA and SQIVND (reference sequence). The V end was cut by 6 bases, the J end by 0 bases, with 8 bases between. CDR3 in amino acids: CASRTGATNEKLFF. CDR3 nucleotides: TGTGCCAGTAGAACAGGAGCAACTAATGAAAAACTGTTTTTT.

This clone occurred a few times. J is TRBJ2-5 and V is TRBV7-6, with 10 bases fitting TRBD2. Looked up from germline, CDR1 is SGHVS and CDR2 is FNYEAQ. V shed 3 bases and J 1 base; nucleotides not matched to a gene: 5. This CDR3 region has 16 residues. The CDR3 region is CASSFYSGGTQETQYF. CDR3 coding DNA: TGTGCCAGCAGCTTTTATAGCGGGGGGACCCAAGAGACCCAGTACTTC.

This clone was recorded once. This chain uses TRBV4-1 with TRBJ2-7, with D perhaps TRBD1 (5 bases). Germline CDR1 MGHRA, CDR2 YSYEKL. This CDR3 spans 14 amino acids. Trimming took off 0 bases at V and 3 bases at J, with 9 bases between the two ends. The CDR3 nucleotides are TGCGCCAGCAGCCAAGAGCCAGGGCTCTACGAGCAGTACTTC. This gives the protein CASSQEPGLYEQYF.

This chain links TRBV27 with TRBJ2-1, with D maybe TRBD1 (5 bases). The CDR3 totals 12 residues. The V end was cut by 5 bases, the J end by 6 bases, with 8 bases between. Germline-derived CDR1 and CDR2 are MNHEY and SMNVEV (reference sequence). Written as DNA, the CDR3 is TGTGCCAGCAGTCCCACAGGCAATGAGCAGTTCTTC. This translates into CASSPTGNEQFF.

The J gene is TRBJ2-7, the V gene TRBV3-1 (or the pseudogene TRBV3-2); 7 bases are shared with TRBD1. CDR1 and CDR2 (germline): LGHDT, YNNKEL (reference sequence). The CDR3 has 14 amino acids. V was clipped by 1 base and J by 5 bases; unmatched bases: 5. CDR3 in DNA: TGTGCCAGCAGCCAAGGACAGGGTAGGAACGAGCAGTACTTC. This codes for CASSQGQGRNEQYF.

The CDR3 region is CASSPAGDPGYEQYF. The CDR3 coding sequence is TGTGCCAGCTCACCCGCAGGGGACCCGGGGTACGAGCAGTACTTC. The chain combines TRBV18 with TRBJ2-7, with D tentatively TRBD1 (6 bases). Trimming removed 3 bases from V and 4 bases from J, with 16 bases in between. This CDR3 has 15 amino acids. CDR1 KGHSH and CDR2 LQKENI come from the germline V gene.

The chain carries TRBV4-2 and TRBJ2-3; 9 nucleotides line up with TRBD2. Germline CDR1 reads LGHNA; CDR2 reads YNFKEQ. Unmatched junction bases numbered 5, after V lost 1 base and J lost 0 bases. The CDR3 contains 17 residues. Here the CDR3 reads CASSQGPSGVSTDTQYF. CDR3 nucleotide sequence: TGTGCCAGCAGCCAAGGCCCTAGCGGGGTTAGCACAGATACGCAGTATTTT.

The chain uses TRBV10-3 and TRBJ2-7, with D possibly matching TRBD1 (5 bases). The CDR3 consists of 14 residues. V lost 7 bases, J lost 0 bases, and 13 bases lay in between. Germline CDR1 reads ENHRY; CDR2 reads SYGVKD. CDR3 amino acids: CAITQQESSYEQYF. The CDR3, as DNA: TGTGCCATCACCCAACAGGAGAGCTCCTACGAGCAGTACTTC.

The gene calls are TRBV6-5 and TRBJ2-7; 11 positions agree with TRBD1. V trimming: 6 bases; J trimming: 1 base; junction bases outside the gene matches: 2. In germline, CDR1 is MNHEY, CDR2 SVGAGI. The CDR3 has 14 amino acids. The CDR3 bases are TGTGCCAGCAGAGGGACAGGGGGGTCCTACGAGCAGTACTTC. Translated: CASRGTGGSYEQYF.

V and J are TRBV9 and TRBJ2-6; D unresolved. Trimming left V 0 bases short and J 2 bases short, with 12 bases between. The CDR3 runs 17 residues. Germline loops: CDR1 SGDLS, CDR2 YYNGEE. CDR3 DNA: TGTGCCAGCAGCGTAGGCAGGCAGTTAGCTGGGGCCAACGTCCTGACTTTC. This translates into CASSVGRQLAGANVLTF.

The V gene is TRBV2, the J gene TRBJ1-1; D perhaps matches TRBD1 (6 bases). V dropped 7 bases and J dropped 5 bases, with 14 bases sitting between them. CDR3 length: 13 amino acids. The germline V gene encodes CDR1 SNHLY and CDR2 FYNNEI. CDR3 coding DNA: TGTGCCAGCAACAAAGGGGGGGGGACTGAAGCTTTCTTT. Translating it yields CASNKGGGTEAFF.

V gene TRBV3-1 (or the pseudogene TRBV3-2) combines with J gene TRBJ1-1; the D gene is possibly TRBD1 (6 bases). Looked up from germline, CDR1 is LGHDT and CDR2 is YNNKEL (reference sequence). V was cut by 4 bases and J by 4 bases, with 19 bases left in between. This CDR3 has 16 amino acids. This chain's CDR3 is CASSPHGQQGSTEAFF. DNA of the CDR3: TGTGCCAGCAGCCCGCATGGACAGCAGGGGAGCACTGAAGCTTTCTTT.

The CDR3 reads CAWSTRTTNEKLFF. In DNA form, the CDR3 reads TGTGCCTGGAGTACGAGGACAACTAATGAAAAACTGTTTTTT. The chain joins TRBV30 to TRBJ1-4, with D uncertain. CDR3 length: 14 residues. Per germline, CDR1 GTSNPN and CDR2 SVGIG (reference sequence). Trimming stripped 2 bases from V and 0 bases from J, with 7 bases between.

The CDR3 sequence is CASSRIGASEQYF. The CDR3 DNA reads TGTGCCAGCAGCCGGATTGGGGCGAGCGAGCAGTACTTC. The rearrangement links TRBV7-9 to TRBJ2-7; D may be TRBD1 (5 bases). Trimming pared 5 bases from V and 6 bases from J, leaving 14 bases between. The length of the CDR3 is 13 residues. Germline assignment: CDR1 SEHNR and CDR2 FQNEAQ (reference sequence).

V gene TRBV5-6 combines with J gene TRBJ2-7, with 7 positions matching TRBD1. J lost 4 bases, V lost 0 bases, and 13 bases had no gene match. This CDR3 contains 17 residues. Per the germline V gene, CDR1 is SGHDT and CDR2 is YYEEEE. The CDR3 spells CASSLVPGAGGRYEQYF. As DNA, the CDR3 is TGTGCCAGCAGCTTGGTACCAGGGGCAGGGGGTAGATACGAGCAGTACTTC.

The rearrangement joins TRBV7-3 to TRBJ2-2; weak D call: TRBD1 (6 bases). Germline V CDR1 and CDR2: SGHTA, FQGTGA. Deletions cut 1 base from V and 4 bases from J, with 10 bases between. CDR3 length equals 15 residues. This CDR3 reads CASSLRGTSTGELFF. CDR3 nucleotide sequence: TGTGCCAGCAGCTTAAGGGGGACAAGCACCGGGGAGCTGTTTTTT.

The chain is built from TRBV18 and TRBJ1-5; 8 bases are a match to TRBD1. V lost 3 bases and J lost 5; bases outside the gene matches: 3. Germline CDR1 and CDR2: KGHSH and LQKENI. The CDR3 covers 14 residues. The CDR3 DNA is TGTGCCAGCTCACCTGGACAGGGACATCAGCCCCAGCATTTT. Translating it yields CASSPGQGHQPQHF.

The chain joins TRBV3-1 (or the pseudogene TRBV3-2) to TRBJ1-3; 11 nucleotides match TRBD1. The V gene end was trimmed by 4 bases and the J gene end by 0 bases; junction bases not matched to a gene: 5. CDR3 length equals 17 residues. Germline V CDR1 and CDR2: LGHDT, YNNKEL (reference sequence). The CDR3 DNA sequence: TGTGCCAGCAGCCGGGTCGGGACAGGGGGCTCTGGAAACACCATATATTTT. Its protein product is CASSRVGTGGSGNTIYF.

The genes are TRBV15 and TRBJ1-6; perhaps TRBD1 as D (5 bases). CDR1 is LNHNV, CDR2 YYDKDF, per germline (reference sequence). V was clipped by 3 bases and J by 7 bases, with 10 bases between them. The CDR3 spans 14 residues. As DNA, the CDR3 is TGTGCCACCAGCAGCTCAGGGAAAAATTCACCCCTCCACTTT. It yields the protein CATSSSGKNSPLHF. Variable domain in full (rest from reference TRBV15 and TRBJ1-6): DAMVIQNPRYQVTQFGKPVTLSCSQTLNHNVMYWYQQKSSQAPKLLFHYYDKDFNNEADTPDNFQSRRPNTSFCFLDIRSPGLGDTAMYLCATSSSGKNSPLHFGNGTRLTVT.